The 8 T cell receptor beta chains reported below all come from one sample, sequenced in a study of cytomegalovirus exposure and HLA in healthy donors. The repertoire was sequenced with immunoSEQ multiplex PCR; TCRdb's copy has only in-frame clones and lacks some. The sample contains about 160,000 clones, roughly 83% of which appear only once. Sequencing used PBMCs. The receptors derive from a man younger than 45 in good health and CMV-seropositive.

The J gene is TRBJ2-7, the V gene TRBV29-1, with TRBD2 matching 9 bases. Trimming removed 3 bases from V and 1 base from J; junction bases left unmatched: 4. Germline CDR1 and CDR2: SQVTM and ANQGSEA. This CDR3 region has 14 residues. The CDR3 loop reads CSVEGTSRSYEQYF. In DNA, the CDR3 is TGCAGCGTTGAGGGGACTAGCCGATCCTACGAGCAGTACTTC.

The chain is built from TRBV11-3 and TRBJ2-1; TRBD2 might be the D (6 bases). There are 14 residues in the CDR3. V was pared by 3 bases and J by 6 bases, with 12 bases between. Germline V gene data show CDR1 as SGHNT and CDR2 as YENEEA. This CDR3 reads CASSFLGSGNEQFF. The CDR3 region has the DNA TGTGCCAGCAGCTTCCTGGGTAGCGGCAATGAGCAGTTCTTC.

The chain employs TRBV27 and TRBJ2-1; D may be TRBD1 (6 bases). V lost 6 bases and J 9 bases, leaving 15 bases between the germline ends. The CDR3 extends over 13 amino acids. Germline-derived CDR1 and CDR2 are MNHEY and SMNVEV (reference sequence). The CDR3 DNA reads as TGTGCCAGCAGGACATCAGGGGTGTCTGAGCAGTTCTTC. It codes for CASRTSGVSEQFF.

This clone was picked up one time. The rearrangement joins TRBV7-2 to TRBJ2-6, with D uncertain. The germline CDR1 and CDR2 sequences are SGHTA and FQGNSA. Trimming stripped 5 bases from V and 4 bases from J, with 15 bases between. CDR3 length: 16 amino acids. The CDR3 DNA sequence: TGTGCCAGCAGCACAAAATGGTCCTCCGGGGCCAACGTCCTGACTTTC. Encoded protein: CASSTKWSSGANVLTF.

This clone was counted a single time. This chain links TRBV7-2 with TRBJ2-3; 10 nucleotides line up with TRBD2. The V gene end was trimmed by 3 bases and the J gene end by 5 bases; junction bases not matched to a gene: 5. The CDR3 consists of 15 residues. Per germline, CDR1 SGHTA and CDR2 FQGNSA. CDR3 sequence: CASSFAQRGGDTQYF. CDR3 in DNA: TGTGCCAGCAGCTTTGCCCAGCGGGGGGGAGATACGCAGTATTTT.

The J gene is TRBJ1-1, the V gene TRBV6-6, with D possibly TRBD1 on 5 matching bases. CDR1 and CDR2 from the germline V gene are MNHNY and SVGAGI (reference sequence). Deletions cut 8 bases from V and 5 bases from J, with 15 bases between. CDR3 size: 13 residues. The CDR3, as DNA: TGTGCCAGCTCCCCCCCCAGGGAAACTGAAGCTTTCTTT. Protein: CASSPPRETEAFF.

The chain joins TRBV6-5 to TRBJ2-7; no reliable D call. This CDR3 is built from 13 residues. The ends were cut back, 0 bases at V and 4 bases at J, with 7 bases in the middle. The germline CDR1 and CDR2 sequences are MNHEY and SVGAGI. CDR3 bases: TGTGCCAGCAGTTACTCGACTGGTTACGAGCAGTACTTC. Translation: CASSYSTGYEQYF.

The rearrangement links TRBV11-2 to TRBJ2-3; TRBD2 aligns across 12 bases. CDR3 length: 14 amino acids. V was pared by 3 bases and J by 9 bases, with 4 bases of the junction left unmatched. Germline V gene data show CDR1 as SGHAT and CDR2 as FQNNGV. The CDR3 loop reads CASSFSGTSGTQYF. The CDR3 coding sequence is TGTGCCAGCAGCTTCTCCGGGACTAGCGGGACGCAGTATTTT.